The rows below give T cell receptor beta chains drawn from one sample of a study of OX40 agonist ivuxolimab in advanced cancers. Measured with immunoSEQ multiplex PCR; TCRdb has only the in-frame clones, and not every one. The sample records about 6,000 clones, around 84% being singletons. The starting material was CD4+ or CD8+ T cells sorted from blood, obtained in a trial of the OX40 agonist ivuxolimab. All receptors come from an adult with an advanced solid tumor such as melanoma, head and neck, liver or kidney cancer. CDR3s include the opening cysteine and the closing phenylalanine or tryptophan. The D gene is left open where the match is weak. Clone size appears in some rows only: once, few, many, or a class for an expanded clone.

d_gene	v_gene	j_gene	abundance	CDR3aa	CDR3nt
-	TRBV27	TRBJ1-6	-	CASSSRGSSYNSPLHF	TGTGCCAGCAGTTCCAGGGGTAGCTCCTATAATTCACCCCTCCACTTT
-	TRBV7-9	TRBJ2-2	-	CASSLGPGGYRGAVF	TGTGCCAGCAGCTTAGGGCCAGGGGGGTACCGGGGAGCTGTTTTT
TRBD1	TRBV9	TRBJ2-7	few	CASSVGDRAYEQYF	TGTGCCAGCAGCGTAGGGGACAGGGCTTACGAGCAGTACTTC
TRBD2	TRBV20-1	TRBJ2-1	-	CSAGGAREQFF	TGCTCAGCCGGGGGGGCGAGGGAGCAGTTCTTC
-	TRBV27	TRBJ1-4	-	CASSFSFGGSEKLFF	TGTGCCAGCAGTTTTAGCTTTGGGGGAAGTGAAAAACTGTTTTTT
TRBD2	TRBV14	TRBJ2-5	-	CASSQRSGGAGETQYF	TGTGCCAGCAGCCAGCGGAGCGGGGGGGCCGGAGAGACCCAGTACTTC
-	TRBV11-3	TRBJ2-7	-	CASSLGTTYEQYF	TGTGCCAGCAGCTTAGGCACCACCTACGAGCAGTACTTC
TRBD1	TRBV7-8	TRBJ2-1	-	CASSSQAGTGNWEQFF	TGTGCCAGCAGCTCCCAGGCCGGGACAGGGAATTGGGAGCAGTTCTTC
-	TRBV11-2	TRBJ2-5	-	CASSLGVTQYF	TGTGCCAGCAGCTTAGGGGTGACCCAGTACTTC
TRBD2	TRBV7-9	TRBJ2-1	-	CASSLTSGRYNEQFF	TGTGCCAGCAGCTTAACTAGCGGGAGATACAATGAGCAGTTCTTC